This TCR beta chain comes out of a study of CXCR3-negative and CXCR3-positive naive CD8 T cells. The CDR3 has 13 residues. Germline lookup yields CDR1 MRHNA and CDR2 SNTAGT. TRB cDNA was prepared as libraries by UMI-labeled 5' RACE. TCRdb re-called the 5' RACE reads and catalogs CDR3 proteins one per entry, DNA excluded. The table for this sample gives about 89,000 distinct CDR3 sequences. Study-level points and caveats: Naive cells positive for CXCR3 carried more hydrophobic TRB CDR3s than CXCR3-negative ones. Much lower diversity was found in memory CD8+ cells, while both naive subsets had comparably high diversity.

Of note for this clonotype: Its antigen remains unknown.

V is TRBV6-4 and J is TRBJ2-7; TCRdb picks TRBD1, but there is no DNA to check that call. The TCR was taken from a human donor in good health. Some clones in this sample may be carry-over from other donors' samples. The sample comprised naive CXCR3+ CD8+ T cells from blood. This sample's subset: CD45RO-CCR7+CD27+CD95- naive CD8+ T cells expressing CXCR3 (TNR3+). The CDR3: CASSPGSGYEQYF.